Described below is a single T cell receptor beta chain sequence and its context. This entry is derived from a study of cytomegalovirus exposure and HLA in healthy donors. V lost 1 base, J lost 7 bases, and 14 bases lay in between. Germline V gene data show CDR1 as SGHTA and CDR2 as FQGNSA. The CDR3 is 16 amino acids. 13 Jbeta primers and 60 Vbeta primers were used for the PCR. Produced via immunoSEQ multiplex PCR; TCRdb's table is partial and in-frame only. The sample gives around 71,000 clones, around 58% of which show up once; 5.7% is in the top ten. The TCR comes from a man aged 30 to 45 in good health and CMV-seropositive. The chain carries TRBV7-2 and TRBJ1-6; D may be TRBD1 (5 bases). Specimen: PBMCs. The CDR3 nucleotides read TGTGCCAGCAGCTTAGAATTAGGGGCGAGGAATTCACCCCTCCACTTT. This sequence encodes CASSLELGARNSPLHF.